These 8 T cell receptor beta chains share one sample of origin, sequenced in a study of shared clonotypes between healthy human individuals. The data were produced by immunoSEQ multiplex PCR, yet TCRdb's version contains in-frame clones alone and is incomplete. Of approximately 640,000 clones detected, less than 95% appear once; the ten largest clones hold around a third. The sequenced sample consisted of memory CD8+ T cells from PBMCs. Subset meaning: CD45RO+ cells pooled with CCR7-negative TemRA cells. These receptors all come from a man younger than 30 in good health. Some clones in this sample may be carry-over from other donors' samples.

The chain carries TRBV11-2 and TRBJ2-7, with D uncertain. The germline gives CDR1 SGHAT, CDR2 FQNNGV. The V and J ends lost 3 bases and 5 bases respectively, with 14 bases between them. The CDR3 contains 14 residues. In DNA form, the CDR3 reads TGTGCCAGCAGCTTCGGTGGTCCGGCCAACGAGCAGTACTTC. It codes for CASSFGGPANEQYF.

The CDR3 nucleotides are TGTGCCAGCAGCCCCATGGGGGAGTGGACAGATACGCAGTATTTT. It yields the protein CASSPMGEWTDTQYF. V is TRBV4-2 and J is TRBJ2-3; TRBD1 or TRBD2 may be the D gene (5 bases each). V was cut by 4 bases and J by 3 bases, with 14 bases left in between. The CDR3 consists of 15 residues. Germline lookup yields CDR1 LGHNA and CDR2 YNFKEQ.

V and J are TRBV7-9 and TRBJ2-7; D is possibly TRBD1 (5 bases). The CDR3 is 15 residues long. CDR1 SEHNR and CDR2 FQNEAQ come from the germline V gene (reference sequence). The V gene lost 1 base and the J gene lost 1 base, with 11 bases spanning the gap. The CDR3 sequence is CASSLGGTESYEQYF. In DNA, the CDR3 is TGTGCCAGCAGCTTAGGGGGCACGGAATCCTACGAGCAGTACTTC.

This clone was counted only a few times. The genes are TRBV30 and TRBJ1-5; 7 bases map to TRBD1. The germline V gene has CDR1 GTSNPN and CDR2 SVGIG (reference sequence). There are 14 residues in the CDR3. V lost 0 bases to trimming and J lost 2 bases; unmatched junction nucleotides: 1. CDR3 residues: CAWSVGQGNQPQHF. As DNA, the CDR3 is TGTGCCTGGAGTGTCGGACAGGGCAATCAGCCCCAGCATTTT.

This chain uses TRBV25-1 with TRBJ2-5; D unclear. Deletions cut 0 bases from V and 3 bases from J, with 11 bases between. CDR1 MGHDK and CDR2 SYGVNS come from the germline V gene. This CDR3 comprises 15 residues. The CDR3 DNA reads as TGTGCCAGCAGTGAATATGATGTTTGGAAAGAGACCCAGTACTTC. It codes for CASSEYDVWKETQYF.

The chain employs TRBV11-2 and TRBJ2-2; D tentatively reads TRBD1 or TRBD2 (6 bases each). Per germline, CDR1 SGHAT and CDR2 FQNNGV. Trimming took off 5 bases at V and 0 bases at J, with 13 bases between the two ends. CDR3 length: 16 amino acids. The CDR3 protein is CASSPGDWTNTGELFF. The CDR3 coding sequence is TGTGCCAGCAGCCCAGGGGACTGGACGAACACCGGGGAGCTGTTTTTT.

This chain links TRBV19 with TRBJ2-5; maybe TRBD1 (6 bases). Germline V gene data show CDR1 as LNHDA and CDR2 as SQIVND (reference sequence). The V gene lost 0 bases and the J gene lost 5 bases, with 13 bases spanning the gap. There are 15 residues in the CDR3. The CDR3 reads CASSIDDRFSETQYF. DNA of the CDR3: TGTGCCAGTAGTATAGATGACAGGTTCAGCGAGACCCAGTACTTC.

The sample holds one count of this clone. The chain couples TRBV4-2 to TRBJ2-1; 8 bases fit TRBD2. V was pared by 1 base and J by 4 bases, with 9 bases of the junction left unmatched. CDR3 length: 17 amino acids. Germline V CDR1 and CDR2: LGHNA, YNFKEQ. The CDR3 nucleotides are TGTGCCAGCAGCCAAGTTTACGAGACTAGCGTATACAATGAGCAGTTCTTC. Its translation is CASSQVYETSVYNEQFF.